The 22 T cell receptor beta chains listed next were all sequenced from one sample in a study of blood T cells in healthy people across ages. A sample-barcoded 5' primer and a J-beta primer mix were used in a second PCR of roughly 7 to 12 cycles. Using its own MiXCR run on the 5' RACE reads, TCRdb lists one record per CDR3 protein. The data show about 1,400,000 distinct CDR3 sequences, approximately 38% seen once. What was sequenced was blood. Receptor source: a woman younger than 30 in good health.

The chain joins TRBV20-1 to TRBJ2-3, with TRBD2 matching over 8 bases. CDR1 is DFQATT and CDR2 is SNEGSKA in the germline V gene (reference sequence). There are 16 residues in the CDR3. With V trimmed by 0 bases and J by 4 bases, 9 bases remained unmatched. CDR3 in DNA: TGCAGTGCTAGAGACCCAGGACTAGCAGGGGCAGATACGCAGTATTTT. It yields the protein CSARDPGLAGADTQYF.

This clonotype appeared many times. V and J are TRBV29-1 and TRBJ1-5; the match to TRBD1 covers 10 bases. The CDR3 has 12 amino acids. Germline values: CDR1 SQVTM, CDR2 ANQGSEA. The CDR3 nucleotides read TGCGGGACAGGGGAAAGCAATCAGCCCCAGCATTTT. Its translation: CGTGESNQPQHF. The entire variable domain, with the rest obtained from reference TRBV29-1 and TRBJ1-5, is as follows: SAVISQKPSRDICQRGTSLTIQCQVDSQVTMMFWYRQQPGQSLTLIATANQGSEATYESGFVIDKFPISRPNLTFSTLTVSNMSPEDSSIYLCGTGESNQPQHFGDGTRLSIL.

As regards this clonotype: The junction departs from the called germline gene at one end, perhaps through a read error. This chain uses TRBV2 with TRBJ2-4; 8 bases match TRBD2. The CDR3 has 15 residues. Germline CDR1 SNHLY, CDR2 FYNNEI. The CDR3 protein is CVSNRGGLAKNIQYF. For the CDR3, the DNA is TGTGTCAGCAACCGGGGGGGACTAGCCAAAAACATTCAGTACTTC.

This clonotype was picked up many times. V usage is TRBV5-1 and J usage is TRBJ2-1; D not certain. Trimming took 5 bases from V and 10 from J, leaving 10 bases between them. The CDR3 is 11 amino acids. Germline CDR1 reads SGHRS; CDR2 reads YFSETQ. This chain's CDR3 is CASSGSQEQFF. CDR3 coding DNA: TGCGCCAGCAGTGGGTCGCAGGAGCAGTTCTTC.

The chain combines TRBV6-1 with TRBJ1-1; 9 bases map to TRBD1. This CDR3 is built from 14 residues. Germline CDR1 reads MNHNS; CDR2 reads SASEGT. V lost 8 bases and J lost 0; bases outside the gene matches: 4. DNA of the CDR3: TGTGCCAGCGAGACAGGGGGGGTGAACACTGAAGCTTTCTTT. It translates to CASETGGVNTEAFF.

As to this clonotype: The conserved phenylalanine or tryptophan normally closing the CDR3 is absent here, so this likely arose from a read error. The chain uses TRBV7-2 and TRBJ2-5, with D possibly TRBD2 on 5 matching bases. This CDR3 contains 14 residues. Trimming took off 6 bases at V and 4 bases at J, with 15 bases between the two ends. Germline CDR1 is SGHTA and CDR2 is FQGNSA. CDR3 residues: CASSQTKRGETQYL. The DNA of the CDR3 is TGTGCCAGCAGTCAGACTAAACGAGGAGAGACCCAGTACTTA.

The genes are TRBV20-1 and TRBJ2-7; tentative D call: TRBD1 (6 bases). The CDR3 is 12 residues long. CDR1 is DFQATT and CDR2 is SNEGSKA in the germline V gene (reference sequence). The CDR3 protein is CRIGGHTYEQYF. In nucleotides, the CDR3 is TGCAGGATAGGGGGACATACCTACGAGCAGTACTTC.

The genes are TRBV9 and TRBJ2-3; TRBD2 aligns across 11 bases. Germline V CDR1 and CDR2: SGDLS, YYNGEE. This CDR3 is built from 17 residues. J lost 2 bases, V lost 0 bases, and 5 bases had no gene match. The CDR3 loop is CASSVATSGGLTDTQYF. In nucleotides, the CDR3 is TGTGCCAGCAGCGTAGCTACTAGCGGGGGCCTCACAGATACGCAGTATTTT.

The V call is TRBV12-3 or TRBV12-4, the J call TRBJ1-1; D ambiguous. The ends were cut back, 3 bases at V and 2 bases at J, with 13 bases in the middle. The CDR3 has 15 amino acids. The CDR3 DNA sequence: TGTGCCAGCAGTTTGTACAGCACCCTTAACACTGAAGCTTTCTTT. It translates to CASSLYSTLNTEAFF.

The gene calls are TRBV28 and TRBJ2-5; possible D gene TRBD2, 6 bases. The germline V gene has CDR1 MDHEN and CDR2 SYDVKM. V lost 3 bases, J lost 1 base, and 15 bases lay in between. This CDR3 has 16 amino acids. CDR3 region: CASSFPRDFFQETQYF. The CDR3 coding sequence is TGTGCCAGCAGTTTTCCCAGGGACTTCTTCCAAGAGACCCAGTACTTC.

This sequence joins TRBV4-2 and TRBJ2-7; 7 positions agree with TRBD2. The CDR3 is made up of 15 amino acids. Germline V gene data show CDR1 as LGHNA and CDR2 as YNFKEQ. The ends lost 4 bases at V and 7 bases at J; junction bases unmatched: 13. The CDR3 DNA reads TGTGCCAGCAGCCTGGTAGCGGGTGATAACAATGAGCAGTACTTC. Encoded protein: CASSLVAGDNNEQYF.

The chain has TRBV19 and TRBJ1-5; weak D call: TRBD1 (5 bases). The CDR3 is made up of 13 amino acids. CDR1 is LNHDA and CDR2 is SQIVND in the germline V gene (reference sequence). Trimming took 10 bases from V and 6 from J, leaving 16 bases between them. CDR3 coding DNA: TGTGCCACCGGGACTTCTGGGGGTCAGCCCCAGCATTTT. This gives the protein CATGTSGGQPQHF.

The J gene is TRBJ2-3, the V gene TRBV11-2, with 8 bases identical to TRBD2. CDR1 and CDR2 from the germline V gene are SGHAT and FQNNGV. The CDR3 sequence is 15 residues long. Trimming cost V 4 bases and J 4 bases; bases outside gene matches: 7. CDR3 residues: CASSSRSGSPDTQYF. As DNA, the CDR3 is TGTGCCAGCAGCTCGAGGAGCGGGAGTCCAGATACGCAGTATTTT.

The chain combines TRBV20-1 with TRBJ1-3; possible D gene TRBD1, 6 bases. V was trimmed by 6 bases and J by 2 bases, leaving 14 bases between them. The V gene's germline CDR1 is DFQATT and CDR2 SNEGSKA (reference sequence). There are 14 residues in the CDR3. The CDR3 DNA sequence: TGCAGTGCCGACGACAGGAGGGCTGGAAACACCATATATTTT. Its protein product is CSADDRRAGNTIYF.

V and J are TRBV11-2 and TRBJ2-4; 9 bases fit TRBD2. The J call may be mistaken, given a closer DNA end match to TRBJ2-7. The CDR3 length is 18 residues. Per germline, CDR1 SGHAT and CDR2 FQNNGV. CDR3 nucleotides: TGTGCCAGCAGCTTAGATTGGGCACTAGCGGGCTGGTATTACGAGCAGTACTTC. This translates into CASSLDWALAGWYYEQYF.

The chain couples TRBV28 to TRBJ1-2; no reliable D call. V shed 2 bases and J shed 1 base, with 14 bases lying between them. CDR3 length equals 16 residues. Germline CDR1 and CDR2: MDHEN and SYDVKM. CDR3 in DNA: TGTGCCAGCAGTTTAGATAGGGAAGGTTTTAACTATGGCTACACCTTC. Its translation is CASSLDREGFNYGYTF.

The chain links TRBV7-8 to TRBJ2-1; 8 positions agree with TRBD2. V lost 1 base, J lost 9 bases, and 11 bases stayed unmatched. CDR3 length: 16 amino acids. CDR1 is SGHVS, CDR2 FQNEAQ, per germline. CDR3 amino acids: CASSLELGTRGCEQFF. In DNA form, the CDR3 reads TGTGCCAGCAGCTTAGAACTCGGGACTAGAGGGTGTGAGCAGTTCTTC.

This clonotype was seen more than once but under ten times. The J gene is TRBJ2-2, the V gene TRBV4-2; D gene ambiguous. CDR1 and CDR2 (germline): LGHNA, YNFKEQ. The CDR3 covers 15 residues. The ends were cut back, 0 bases at V and 2 bases at J, with 7 bases in the middle. The CDR3, as DNA: TGTGCCAGCAGCCAAGACAGGCTCAACACCGGGGAGCTGTTTTTT. Protein sequence: CASSQDRLNTGELFF.

Only a few counts were recorded for this clonotype. This chain uses TRBV12-3 or TRBV12-4 with TRBJ1-1; possibly TRBD1 for D (5 bases). The V gene lost 4 bases and the J gene lost 4 bases, with 13 bases spanning the gap. The CDR3 spans 14 residues. As DNA, the CDR3 is TGTGCCAGCAGTTCCCTTAGGGGAGTCACTGAAGCTTTCTTT. Amino acid sequence: CASSSLRGVTEAFF.

About this clonotype: The junction does not match germline at one end; this may be a read error. The chain links TRBV6-6 to TRBJ2-7; 9 bases are shared with TRBD1. The germline V gene encodes CDR1 MNHNY and CDR2 SVGAGI (reference sequence). The CDR3 loop spans 14 amino acids. DNA of the CDR3: TGTGCCTGCAGTGCACAGGGGGCCTCTTACGAGCAGTACTTC. It codes for CACSAQGASYEQYF.

A word on this clonotype: A junction boundary mismatches the germline segment, possibly from a read error. The chain combines TRBV20-1 with TRBJ1-6; D call uncertain. Germline CDR1 is DFQATT and CDR2 is SNEGSKA (reference sequence). There are 15 residues in the CDR3. CDR3 nucleotides: TGCAGTGCCACTCAGTCGAGCTCCTATAATTCACCCCTCCATTTT. As protein: CSATQSSSYNSPLHF.

The V gene is TRBV12-3 or TRBV12-4, the J gene TRBJ2-3, with D possibly matching TRBD2 (6 bases). V shed 8 bases and J shed 3 bases, with 21 bases lying between them. The CDR3 sequence is 16 residues long. The CDR3 coding sequence is TGTGCCAGCCTCAGTAGGCTAGCGAGAGAGACAGATACGCAGTATTTT. It encodes CASLSRLARETDTQYF.